The rows below give T cell receptor beta chains drawn from one sample of a study of T cells in Graves' hyperthyroidism and ophthalmopathy. MiXCR was run by TCRdb on the multiplex PCR reads, yielding one entry per CDR3 protein. Of hundreds of thousands of distinct CDR3 sequences listed, about a third are singletons. The sequenced sample was blood. These receptors were obtained from a woman aged 40 to 50 with Graves' hyperthyroidism. Each CDR3 is given with its conserved first and last residue. A D gene is named only where the DNA matches it firmly. The listing skips clone size in some rows; elsewhere it reads once, few, many or a size class.

d_call | clone_size | j_call | v_call | cdr3_nt | cdr3_aa
- | - | TRBJ1-3 | TRBV9 | TGTGCCAGCAGTTACTCCCCAGGGGAGGGAAACACCATATATTTT | CASSYSPGEGNTIYF
TRBD1 | - | TRBJ1-1 | TRBV10-2 | TGCGCCAGCAGGGCCAGGGACAGGGAAGCTTTCTTT | CASRARDREAFF
- | - | TRBJ1-1 | TRBV12-3/TRBV12-4 | TGTGCCAGCAGTTTAGAGCAGATGGGAGCTTTCTTT | CASSLEQMGAFF
- | - | TRBJ2-7 | TRBV11-2 | TGTGCCAGCAGCTTACGGGGAAGGAGTCCCTACGAGCAGTACTTC | CASSLRGRSPYEQYF
- | - | TRBJ1-4 | TRBV20-1 | TGCAGTGCTAGTGCAGTTCGTGCAACAAGGGGAGATGAAAGACTGTTTTTT | CSASAVRATRGDERLFF
- | - | TRBJ2-7 | TRBV18 | TGTGCCAGCTCACCAGCCCCCGGGACGGCCTACGAGCAGTACTTC | CASSPAPGTAYEQYF
TRBD1 | few | TRBJ1-1 | TRBV5-8 | TGTGCCAGCAGCCCGGGACAGGGTATGACTGAAGCTTTCTTT | CASSPGQGMTEAFF
- | few | TRBJ1-5 | TRBV6-5 | TGTGCCAGCAGTTACTCCGGGTTGGGGAATCAGCCCCAGCATTTT | CASSYSGLGNQPQHF
- | many | TRBJ2-7 | TRBV28 | TGTGCCAGCAGTTTAAACAGGCAGGGCGAGCAGTACTTC | CASSLNRQGEQYF
- | - | TRBJ1-1 | TRBV4-3 | TGCGCCAGCAGCCAAGGGTCTTCGGCGGAAGCTTTCTTT | CASSQGSSAEAFF
TRBD1 | - | TRBJ1-5 | TRBV10-3 | TGTGCCATCAGCCTGGACAGGGGGCAGGGTCAGCCCCAGCATTTT | CAISLDRGQGQPQHF
- | many | TRBJ1-6 | TRBV9 | TGTGCCAGCAACGCAGGGTTGGATTCACCCCTCCACTTT | CASNAGLDSPLHF
TRBD1 | many | TRBJ1-3 | TRBV9 | TGTGCCAGCAGCGTAGAGCGGACAGGGGGTATGGATGGAAACACCATATATTTT | CASSVERTGGMDGNTIYF
TRBD2 | - | TRBJ2-7 | TRBV10-2 | TGCGCCAGCAGTCCTAGCGGATACTCCTACGAGCAGTACTTC | CASSPSGYSYEQYF
- | few | TRBJ1-2 | TRBV4-1 | TGCGCCAGCAGCCAAGATTTAGGAAAAACGGCTAACTATGGCTACACCTTC | CASSQDLGKTANYGYTF
- | many | TRBJ2-6 | TRBV7-9 | TGTGCCAGCAGCCCACAGGACGTCCGCTCTGGGGCCAACGTCCTGACTTTC | CASSPQDVRSGANVLTF
- | many | TRBJ1-2 | TRBV15 | TGTGCCACCAGCAGAGGACAGACCCACTATGGCTACACCTTC | CATSRGQTHYGYTF
TRBD1 | many | TRBJ1-5 | TRBV12-3/TRBV12-4 | TGTGCCAGCAGAGCAGGGGGCGGCAATCAGCCCCAGCATTTT | CASRAGGGNQPQHF
- | few | TRBJ2-7 | TRBV5-6 | TGTGCCAGCAGCTATACAGGTGGACCTCCCTACGAGCAGTACTTC | CASSYTGGPPYEQYF
- | - | TRBJ2-2 | TRBV7-3 | TGTGCCAGCAGCTCACAGGAGCTCAACACCGGGGAGCTGTTTTTT | CASSSQELNTGELFF
- | many | TRBJ1-5 | TRBV12-3/TRBV12-4 | TGTGCCAGTGGGACTGACGTCAGGGGTCAGCCCCAGCATTTT | CASGTDVRGQPQHF
TRBD2 | many | TRBJ2-5 | TRBV10-2 | TGCGCCAGCAGTGAGTCGGGACTAGTGTGGGAGACCCAGTACTTC | CASSESGLVWETQYF
TRBD1 | - | TRBJ1-5 | TRBV15 | TGTGCCACCAGCAGTAAACAGGGGCAGGGTCAGCCCCAGCATTTT | CATSSKQGQGQPQHF
- | many | TRBJ2-7 | TRBV29-1 | TGCAGCGTTGGGTCGGGTGGGCCTTACGAGCAGTACTTC | CSVGSGGPYEQYF
- | - | TRBJ2-7 | TRBV7-2 | TGTGCCAGCAGCTTACTGGGAAAGTGGGAGCAGTACTTC | CASSLLGKWEQYF
TRBD1 | - | TRBJ1-5 | TRBV2 | TGTGCCAGTCAACAGGGGTACAATCAGCCCCAGCATTTT | CASQQGYNQPQHF
- | - | TRBJ1-2 | TRBV6-2/TRBV6-3 | TGTGCCAGCAGGGAGGGCGCGAGTGGCTACACCTTC | CASREGASGYTF
- | many | TRBJ1-2 | TRBV25-1 | TGTGCCAGCAGTGATTATAGGACGGGAGGGAGCTACACCTTC | CASSDYRTGGSYTF
- | many | TRBJ1-3 | TRBV9 | TGTGCCAGCAGCGGAAGGGTGGCTGGAAACACCATATATTTT | CASSGRVAGNTIYF
- | - | TRBJ1-3 | TRBV7-9 | TGTGCCAGCAGCTCAAGACGACCCCGGGACGAGAGAAGCTCTGGAAACACCATATATTTT | CASSSRRPRDERSSGNTIYF
- | many | TRBJ2-5 | TRBV7-2 | TGTGCCAGCAGCTTAGGACCCGGAGAGACCCAGTACTTC | CASSLGPGETQYF
TRBD1 | - | TRBJ2-7 | TRBV7-9 | TGTGCCAGCAGCGGAGGACAGGGGGGTTGGGAGCAGTACTTC | CASSGGQGGWEQYF
- | many | TRBJ1-3 | TRBV2 | TGTGCCAGCAGTGAAAGGCGTGCCTCTGGAAACACCATATATTTT | CASSERRASGNTIYF
TRBD1 | many | TRBJ1-2 | TRBV7-8 | TGTGCCAGCAGCTCAACGATGGACAGGATCGATGGCTACACCTTC | CASSSTMDRIDGYTF
TRBD1 | few | TRBJ2-6 | TRBV20-1 | TGCAGTGCTAGTAGGGACAGGGCAAGCTCTGGGGCCAACGTCCTGACTTTC | CSASRDRASSGANVLTF